A selection of T cell receptor beta chains follows, all from one sample in a study of T cell responses to AZD1222 COVID-19 vaccine. Some clones are missing from TCRdb's copy, which holds only in-frame ones; the method was immunoSEQ multiplex PCR. Altogether 95,000 to 100,000 clones are present, 90% being singletons, with the ten largest covering approximately 1.3%. Sequenced material: peripheral blood, taken on day 0 of AZD1222 vaccination. The receptors shown here come from an adult in good health. The CDR3 runs from the conserved cysteine through the conserved F or W. The D gene is left open where the match is weak. The listing skips clone size in some rows; elsewhere it reads once, few, many or a size class.

j_call | clone_size | d_call | v_call | cdr3_nt | cdr3_aa
TRBJ2-3 | . | . | TRBV6-5 | TGTGCCGCCGGGACAAGCACAGATACGCAGTATTTT | CAAGTSTDTQYF
TRBJ2-7 | . | . | TRBV28 | TGTGCCAGCTTTAGCGTTCCCTCCTACGAGCAGTACTTC | CASFSVPSYEQYF
TRBJ1-2 | . | . | TRBV7-9 | TGTGCCAGCAGCCCTACAAGGGGACACACCTATGGCTACACCTTC | CASSPTRGHTYGYTF
TRBJ1-1 | . | TRBD1 | TRBV6-6 | TGTGCCAGCAGTTATTTTACAGGGGACACTGAAGCTTTCTTT | CASSYFTGDTEAFF
TRBJ1-5 | . | TRBD1 | TRBV2 | TGTGCCAGCAGTGTGGGCAGGGGGCTAAGCAATCAGCCCCAGCATTTT | CASSVGRGLSNQPQHF
TRBJ1-5 | . | TRBD1 | TRBV19 | TGTGCCAGTAGTTCGACAGGGTTGGGACCGCAACCCCAGCATTTT | CASSSTGLGPQPQHF
TRBJ2-2 | . | . | TRBV11-3 | TGTGCCAGCAGCGCGGGCCCCGTCACCGGGGAGCTGTTTTTT | CASSAGPVTGELFF
TRBJ1-5 | . | TRBD1 | TRBV10-1 | TGCGATTTACAGGGGATTTATAGCAATCAGCCCCAGCATTTT | CDLQGIYSNQPQHF
TRBJ2-2 | . | . | TRBV7-2 | TGTGCCAGCAGCCCGGGCGGTATACCCCTTGGGGAGCTGTTTTTT | CASSPGGIPLGELFF
TRBJ1-5 | . | . | TRBV9 | TGTGCCAGCAGCGTAGACCTGACCAATCAGCCCCAGCATTTT | CASSVDLTNQPQHF
TRBJ1-6 | . | . | TRBV6-4 | TGTGCCAGCAGTGCCCGGACAGATCCCTATAATTCACCCCTCCACTTT | CASSARTDPYNSPLHF
TRBJ2-7 | few | . | TRBV2 | TGTGCCAGCAGTAGGGGGACGGGAAACTACGAGCAGTACTTC | CASSRGTGNYEQYF
TRBJ1-6 | . | TRBD1 | TRBV10-3 | TGTGCCATCAGTGAAACAGGGGGGAATTCACCCCTCCACTTT | CAISETGGNSPLHF
TRBJ1-2 | once | . | TRBV5-1 | TGCGCCAGCAGCTTGGTCGGTCCGAATAACTATGGCTACACCTTC | CASSLVGPNNYGYTF
TRBJ1-4 | once | . | TRBV19 | TGTGCCAGTAGTGTTCACGTAGCAACTAATGAAAAACTGTTTTTT | CASSVHVATNEKLFF
TRBJ2-3 | few | . | TRBV5-1 | TGCGCCAGCAGCTCCCTACCGCCGGGACAAAGCACAGATACGCAGTATTTT | CASSSLPPGQSTDTQYF
TRBJ1-4 | . | TRBD1 | TRBV19 | TGTGCCAGTAGCGAAGACAGGGACAATGAAAAACTGTTTTTT | CASSEDRDNEKLFF
TRBJ1-4 | once | . | TRBV5-8 | TGTGCCAGCAGCTTGTTTTCTTTTTACGGCCCAGCAACTAATGAAAAACTGTTTTTT | CASSLFSFYGPATNEKLFF
TRBJ1-1 | once | . | TRBV6-6 | TGTGCCAGCAGCTTCAGGTTGAACACTGAAGCTTTCTTT | CASSFRLNTEAFF
TRBJ2-2 | . | TRBD1 | TRBV6-6 | TGTGCCAGCACAGGGGGCTCCGGGGAGCTGTTTTTT | CASTGGSGELFF
TRBJ1-2 | . | . | TRBV5-1 | TGCGCCAGCAGCCCGGACGGAATGGAACTTGGCTACACCTTC | CASSPDGMELGYTF
TRBJ1-1 | . | TRBD1 | TRBV10-3 | TGTGCCATCAGAGCCGGGACAGGGAAGGGGGACACTGAAGCTTTCTTT | CAIRAGTGKGDTEAFF
TRBJ2-7 | . | TRBD2 | TRBV4-2 | TGTGCCAGCAGCCAAACCAGAATCGGGACTAGTCTCCCCCCGTACTTC | CASSQTRIGTSLPPYF
TRBJ2-5 | . | . | TRBV5-1 | TGCGCCAGCAGCTTGGAAGTAGCACAAGAGACCCAGTACTTC | CASSLEVAQETQYF
TRBJ1-5 | . | . | TRBV28 | TGTGCCAGCAGGCGACAGACCCTGGGGGCCCAGCATTTT | CASRRQTLGAQHF
TRBJ1-2 | few | . | TRBV7-9 | TGTGCCAGCAGCCCGGGGCTTAGTGGCTACACCTTC | CASSPGLSGYTF
TRBJ2-1 | medium-sized | . | TRBV3-1/TRBV3-2 | TGTGCCAGCAGCCAAATAGGACAGATCAATGAGCAGTTCTTC | CASSQIGQINEQFF
TRBJ2-3 | . | . | TRBV21-1 | TGTGCCAGCACGGACATAGGATGGACAGATACGCAGTATTTT | CASTDIGWTDTQYF
TRBJ2-1 | . | TRBD2 | TRBV5-1 | TGCGCCAGCAGCTTGGCCGGGACTAGCGGGGATGATGAGCAGTTCTTC | CASSLAGTSGDDEQFF
TRBJ1-1 | . | TRBD1 | TRBV28 | TGTGCCAGCAGGGGGACAGGGGTAAGGACTGAAGCTTTCTTT | CASRGTGVRTEAFF
TRBJ2-7 | few | . | TRBV4-1 | TGCGCCAGCAGCCAAGACTCTGGAGTGCCCTACGAGCAGTACTTC | CASSQDSGVPYEQYF
TRBJ2-3 | . | . | TRBV28 | TGTGCCAGCAGTTTGCCCACAGATACGCAGTATTTT | CASSLPTDTQYF
TRBJ1-4 | . | . | TRBV2 | TGTGCCAGCAGTGCCGTGGGGTCCGCAACTAATGAAAAACTGTTTTTT | CASSAVGSATNEKLFF
TRBJ2-2 | once | TRBD2 | TRBV11-3 | TGTGCCAGCAGCGCCCTAAGCGGGGCCACCGGCGGGGAGCTGTTTTTT | CASSALSGATGGELFF
TRBJ2-7 | . | . | TRBV5-5 | TGTGCCAGCAGCAATAGGGACAACTACGAGCAGTACTTC | CASSNRDNYEQYF
TRBJ2-1 | . | . | TRBV12-3/TRBV12-4 | TGTGCCAGCAAGGAGTCCTACAATGAGCAGTTCTTC | CASKESYNEQFF
TRBJ2-3 | once | . | TRBV5-4 | TGTGCCAGCAGCTTGGCCGGGCTCGGGGGCACAGATACGCAGTATTTT | CASSLAGLGGTDTQYF
TRBJ1-2 | . | . | TRBV5-8 | TGTGCCAGCAGCTTGGCTTACGGGACAGGCTACACCTTC | CASSLAYGTGYTF
TRBJ1-1 | . | TRBD1 | TRBV2 | TGTGCCAGCAGCGAGGACAGGGGATCGAACACTGAAGCTTTCTTT | CASSEDRGSNTEAFF